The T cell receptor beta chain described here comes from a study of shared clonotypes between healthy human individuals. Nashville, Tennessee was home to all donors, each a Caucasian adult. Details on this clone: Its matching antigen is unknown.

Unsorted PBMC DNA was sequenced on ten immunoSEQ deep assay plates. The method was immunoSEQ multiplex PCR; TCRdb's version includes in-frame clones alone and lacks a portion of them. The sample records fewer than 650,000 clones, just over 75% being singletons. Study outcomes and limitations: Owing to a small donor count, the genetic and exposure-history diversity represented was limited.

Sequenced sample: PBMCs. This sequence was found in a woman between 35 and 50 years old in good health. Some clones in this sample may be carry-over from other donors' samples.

Written as DNA, the CDR3 is TGTGCCAGCAGTTACACAGGGATACCCTACGAGCAGTACTTC. This translates into CASSYTGIPYEQYF. The chain combines TRBV6-5 with TRBJ2-7, with D possibly TRBD1 on 6 matching bases. Trimming shortened V by 2 bases and J by 2 bases, and 10 bases separated the two germline ends. CDR1 and CDR2 (germline): MNHEY, SVGAGI. This CDR3 has 14 residues.